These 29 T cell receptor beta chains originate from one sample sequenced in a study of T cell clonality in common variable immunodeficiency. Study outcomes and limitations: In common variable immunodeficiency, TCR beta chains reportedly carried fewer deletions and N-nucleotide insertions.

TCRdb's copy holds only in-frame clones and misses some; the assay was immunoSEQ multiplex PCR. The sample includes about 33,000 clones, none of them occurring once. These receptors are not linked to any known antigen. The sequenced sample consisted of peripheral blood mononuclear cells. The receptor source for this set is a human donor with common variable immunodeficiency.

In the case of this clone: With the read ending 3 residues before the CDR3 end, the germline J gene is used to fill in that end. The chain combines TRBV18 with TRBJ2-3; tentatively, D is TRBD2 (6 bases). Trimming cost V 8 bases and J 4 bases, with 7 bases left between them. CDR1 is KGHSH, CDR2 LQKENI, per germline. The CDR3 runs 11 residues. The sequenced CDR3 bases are TGTGCCAGCCGACTAGCAGATACG. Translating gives CASRLADT. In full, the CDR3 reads CASRLADTQYF.

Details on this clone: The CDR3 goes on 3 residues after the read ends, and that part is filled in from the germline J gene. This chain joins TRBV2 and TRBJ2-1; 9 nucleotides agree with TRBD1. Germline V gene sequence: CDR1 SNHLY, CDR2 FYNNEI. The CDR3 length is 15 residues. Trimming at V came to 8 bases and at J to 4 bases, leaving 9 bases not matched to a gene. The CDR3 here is CASPLTDRGYNEQFF. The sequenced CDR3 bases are TGTGCCAGCCCGCTAACGGACAGGGGATACAATGAG.

The part of the CDR3 DNA that was read is TGTGCCAGCAGCGTGCCGGGACATCACAATGAG. Translating it yields CASSVPGHHNE. The whole CDR3 sequence is CASSVPGHHNEQFF. The rearrangement uses TRBV7-2 and TRBJ2-1; maybe TRBD1 (6 bases). The read ends 3 residues early relative to the CDR3; the germline J gene fills the gap. Germline V gives CDR1 SGHTA, CDR2 FQGNSA. Trimming pared 5 bases from V and 5 bases from J, leaving 13 bases between. This CDR3 is 14 amino acids long.

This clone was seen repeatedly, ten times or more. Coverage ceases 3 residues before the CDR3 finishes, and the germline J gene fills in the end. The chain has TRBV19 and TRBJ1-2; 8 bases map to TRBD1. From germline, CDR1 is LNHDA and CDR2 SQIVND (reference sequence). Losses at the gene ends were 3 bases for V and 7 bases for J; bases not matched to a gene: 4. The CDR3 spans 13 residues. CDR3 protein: CASSMTGVTGYTF. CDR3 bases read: TGTGCCAGTAGTATGACAGGGGTAACTGGC.

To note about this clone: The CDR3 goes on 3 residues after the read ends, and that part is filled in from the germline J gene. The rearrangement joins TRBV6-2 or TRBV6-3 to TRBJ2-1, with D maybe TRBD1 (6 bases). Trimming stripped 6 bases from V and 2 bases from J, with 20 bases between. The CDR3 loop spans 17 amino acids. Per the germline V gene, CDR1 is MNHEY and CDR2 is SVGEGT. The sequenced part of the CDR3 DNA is TGTGCCAGCAGCCCACTTGGGGACATCCCCCCCTACAATGAG. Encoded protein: CASSPLGDIPPYNE. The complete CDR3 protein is CASSPLGDIPPYNEQFF.

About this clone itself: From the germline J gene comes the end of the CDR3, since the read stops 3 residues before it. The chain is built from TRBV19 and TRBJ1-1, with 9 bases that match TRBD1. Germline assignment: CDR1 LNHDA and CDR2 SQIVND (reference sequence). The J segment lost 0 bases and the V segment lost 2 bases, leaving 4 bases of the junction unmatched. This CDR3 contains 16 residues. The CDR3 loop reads CASSITGGSMNTEAFF. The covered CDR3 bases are TGTGCCAGTAGTATAACAGGGGGCAGTATGAACACTGAA.

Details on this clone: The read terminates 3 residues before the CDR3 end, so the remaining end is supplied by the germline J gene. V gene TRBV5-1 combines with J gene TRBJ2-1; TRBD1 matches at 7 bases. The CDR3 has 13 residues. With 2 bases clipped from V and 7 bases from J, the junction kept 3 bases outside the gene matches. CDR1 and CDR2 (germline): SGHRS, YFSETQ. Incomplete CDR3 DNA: TGCGCCAGCAGCTTTACAGGGGTGAATGAG. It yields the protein CASSFTGVNE. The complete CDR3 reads CASSFTGVNEQFF.

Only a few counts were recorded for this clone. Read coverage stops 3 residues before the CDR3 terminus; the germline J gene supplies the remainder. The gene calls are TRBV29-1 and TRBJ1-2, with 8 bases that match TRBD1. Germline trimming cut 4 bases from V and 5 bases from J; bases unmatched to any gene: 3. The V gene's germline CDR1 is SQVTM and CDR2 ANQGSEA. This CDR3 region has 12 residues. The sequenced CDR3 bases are TGCAGCGTTGGTAGACAGGGGTATGGC. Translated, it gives CSVGRQGYG. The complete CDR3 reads CSVGRQGYGYTF.

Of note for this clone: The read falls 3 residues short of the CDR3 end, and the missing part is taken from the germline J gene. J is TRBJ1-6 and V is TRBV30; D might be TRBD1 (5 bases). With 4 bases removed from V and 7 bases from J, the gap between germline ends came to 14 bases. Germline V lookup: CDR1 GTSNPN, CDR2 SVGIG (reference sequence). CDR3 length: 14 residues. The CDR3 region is CAWTRGGTNSPLHF. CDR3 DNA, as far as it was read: TGTGCCTGGACCCGGGGGGGTACAAATTCACCC. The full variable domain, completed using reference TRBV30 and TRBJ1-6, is SQTIHQWPATLVQPVGSPLSLECTVEGTSNPNLYWYRQAAGRGLQLLFYSVGIGQISSEVPQNLSASRPQDRQFILSSKKLLLSDSGFYLCAWTRGGTNSPLHFGNGTRLTVT.

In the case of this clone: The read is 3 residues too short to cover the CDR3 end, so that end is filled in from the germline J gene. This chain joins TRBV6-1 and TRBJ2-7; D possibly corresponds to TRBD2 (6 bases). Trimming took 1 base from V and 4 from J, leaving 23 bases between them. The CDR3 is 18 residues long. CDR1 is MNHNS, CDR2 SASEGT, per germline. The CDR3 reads CASSEEEKGEVGRYEQYF. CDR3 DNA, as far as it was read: TGTGCCAGCAGTGAAGAGGAAAAAGGGGAGGTGGGGAGATACGAG.

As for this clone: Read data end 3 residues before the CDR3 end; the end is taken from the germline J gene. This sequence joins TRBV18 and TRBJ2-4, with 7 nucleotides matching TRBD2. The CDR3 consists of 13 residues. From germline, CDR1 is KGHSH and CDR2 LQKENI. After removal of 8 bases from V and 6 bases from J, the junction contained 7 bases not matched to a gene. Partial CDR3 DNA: TGTGCCAGCCGGACTCCGGGGGGAAACATT. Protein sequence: CASRTPGGNI. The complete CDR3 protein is CASRTPGGNIQYF.

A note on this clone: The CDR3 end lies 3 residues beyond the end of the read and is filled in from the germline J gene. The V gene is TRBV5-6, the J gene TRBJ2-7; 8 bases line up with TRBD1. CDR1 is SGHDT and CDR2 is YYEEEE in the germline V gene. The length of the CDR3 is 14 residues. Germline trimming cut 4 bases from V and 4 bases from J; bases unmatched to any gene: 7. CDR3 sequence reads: CASSLWDRRYEQYF. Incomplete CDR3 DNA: TGTGCCAGCAGCCTCTGGGACAGGCGATACGAG.

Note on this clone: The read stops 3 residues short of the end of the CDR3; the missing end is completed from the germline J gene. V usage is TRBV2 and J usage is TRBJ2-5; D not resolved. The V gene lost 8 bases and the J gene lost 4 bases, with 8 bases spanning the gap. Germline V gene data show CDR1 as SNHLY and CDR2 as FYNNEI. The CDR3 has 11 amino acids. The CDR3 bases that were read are TGTGCCAGCGGCCAACGAGAGACC. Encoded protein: CASGQRET. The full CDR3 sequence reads CASGQRETQYF.

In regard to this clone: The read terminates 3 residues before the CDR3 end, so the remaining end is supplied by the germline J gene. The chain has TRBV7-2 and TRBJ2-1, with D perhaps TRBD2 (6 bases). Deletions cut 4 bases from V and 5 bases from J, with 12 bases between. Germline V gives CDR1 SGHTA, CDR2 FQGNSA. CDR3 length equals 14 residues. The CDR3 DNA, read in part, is TGTGCCAGCAGCTCGTTTGGGACTCACAATGAG. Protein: CASSSFGTHNE. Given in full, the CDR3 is CASSSFGTHNEQFF.

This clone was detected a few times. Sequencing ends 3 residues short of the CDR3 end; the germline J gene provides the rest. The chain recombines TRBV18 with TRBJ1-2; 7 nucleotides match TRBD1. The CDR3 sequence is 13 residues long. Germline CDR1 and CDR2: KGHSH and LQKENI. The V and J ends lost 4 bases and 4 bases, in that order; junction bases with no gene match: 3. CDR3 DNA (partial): TGTGCCAGCTCACGGGACAGCTTCTATGGC. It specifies CASSRDSFYG. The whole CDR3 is CASSRDSFYGYTF.

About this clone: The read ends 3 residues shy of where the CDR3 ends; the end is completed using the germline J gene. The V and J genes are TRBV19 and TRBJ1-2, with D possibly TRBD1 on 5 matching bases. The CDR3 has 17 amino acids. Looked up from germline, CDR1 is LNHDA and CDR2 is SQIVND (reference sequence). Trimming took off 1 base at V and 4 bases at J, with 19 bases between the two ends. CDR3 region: CASSIVGRQGLVYGYTF. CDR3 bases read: TGTGCCAGTAGTATAGTTGGTCGGCAGGGACTGGTCTATGGC.

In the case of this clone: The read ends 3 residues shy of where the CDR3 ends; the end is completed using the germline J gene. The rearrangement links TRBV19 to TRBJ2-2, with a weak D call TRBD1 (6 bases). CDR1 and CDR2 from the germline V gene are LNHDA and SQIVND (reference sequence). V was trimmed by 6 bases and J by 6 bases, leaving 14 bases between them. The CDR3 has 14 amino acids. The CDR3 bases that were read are TGTGCCAGTAGCCCCTACAGGGCGGCCGGGGAG. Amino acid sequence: CASSPYRAAGE. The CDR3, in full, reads CASSPYRAAGELFF.

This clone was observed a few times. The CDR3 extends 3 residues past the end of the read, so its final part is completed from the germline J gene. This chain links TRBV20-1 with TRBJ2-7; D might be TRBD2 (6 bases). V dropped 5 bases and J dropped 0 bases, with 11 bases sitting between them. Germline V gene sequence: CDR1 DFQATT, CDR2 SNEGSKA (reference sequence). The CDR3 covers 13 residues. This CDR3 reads CSAQIGGSYEQYF. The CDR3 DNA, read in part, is TGCAGTGCTCAGATCGGGGGCTCCTACGAG.

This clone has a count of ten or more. The sequenced CDR3 bases are TGTGCCAGCAGCTTTTCACAGGGCACTGGAAACACC. This codes for CASSFSQGTGNT. The entire CDR3 sequence reads CASSFSQGTGNTIYF. The gene calls are TRBV7-9 and TRBJ1-3; possibly TRBD1 for D (6 bases). With the read ending 3 residues before the CDR3 end, the germline J gene is used to fill in that end. Between the trimmed V and J ends, which lost 3 bases and 2 bases, there was a span of 11 bases. In germline, CDR1 is SEHNR, CDR2 FQNEAQ (reference sequence). The CDR3 runs to 15 residues.

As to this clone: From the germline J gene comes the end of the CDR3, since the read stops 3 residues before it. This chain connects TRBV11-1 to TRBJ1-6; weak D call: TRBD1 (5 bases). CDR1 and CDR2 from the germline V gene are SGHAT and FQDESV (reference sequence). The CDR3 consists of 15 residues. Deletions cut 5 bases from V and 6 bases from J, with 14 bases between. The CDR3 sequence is CASSDQAGPNSPLHF. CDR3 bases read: TGTGCCAGCAGCGATCAGGCAGGGCCTAATTCACCC.

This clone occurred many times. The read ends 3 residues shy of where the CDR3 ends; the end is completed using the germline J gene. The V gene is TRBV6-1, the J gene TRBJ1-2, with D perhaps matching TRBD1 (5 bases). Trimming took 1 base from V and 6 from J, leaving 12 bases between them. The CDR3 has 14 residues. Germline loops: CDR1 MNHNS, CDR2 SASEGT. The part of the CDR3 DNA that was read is TGTGCCAGCAGTGAAGGGGGGGGTTACGATGGC. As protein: CASSEGGGYDG. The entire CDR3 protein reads CASSEGGGYDGYTF.

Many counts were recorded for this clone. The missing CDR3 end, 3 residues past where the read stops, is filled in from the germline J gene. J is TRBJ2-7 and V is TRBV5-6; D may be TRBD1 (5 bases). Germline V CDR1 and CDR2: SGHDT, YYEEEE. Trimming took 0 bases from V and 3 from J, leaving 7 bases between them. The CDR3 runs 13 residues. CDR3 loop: CASSLVQGYEQYF. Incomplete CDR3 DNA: TGTGCCAGCAGCTTGGTCCAGGGCTACGAG. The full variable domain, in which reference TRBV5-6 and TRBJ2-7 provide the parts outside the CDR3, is DAGVTQSPTHLIKTRGQQVTLRCSPKSGHDTVSWYQQALGQGPQFIFQYYEEEERQRGNFPDRFSGHQFPNYSSELNVNALLLGDSALYLCASSLVQGYEQYFGPGTRLTVT.

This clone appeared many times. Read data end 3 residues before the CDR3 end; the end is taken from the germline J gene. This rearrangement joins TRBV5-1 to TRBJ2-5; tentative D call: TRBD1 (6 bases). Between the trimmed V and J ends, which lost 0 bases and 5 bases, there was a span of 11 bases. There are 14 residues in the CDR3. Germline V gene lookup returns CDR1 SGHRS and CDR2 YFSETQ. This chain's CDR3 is CASSLGGRRETQYF. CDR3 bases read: TGCGCCAGCAGCTTGGGGGGGCGTCGGGAGACC.

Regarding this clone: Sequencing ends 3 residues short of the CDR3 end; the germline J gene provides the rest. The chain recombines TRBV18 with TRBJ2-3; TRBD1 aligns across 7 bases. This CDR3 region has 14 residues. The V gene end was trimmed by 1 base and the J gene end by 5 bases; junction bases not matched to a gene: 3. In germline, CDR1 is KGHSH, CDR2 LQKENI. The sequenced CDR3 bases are TGTGCCAGCTCACCACGACAGGGAATAGATACG. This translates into CASSPRQGIDT. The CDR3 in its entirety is CASSPRQGIDTQYF.

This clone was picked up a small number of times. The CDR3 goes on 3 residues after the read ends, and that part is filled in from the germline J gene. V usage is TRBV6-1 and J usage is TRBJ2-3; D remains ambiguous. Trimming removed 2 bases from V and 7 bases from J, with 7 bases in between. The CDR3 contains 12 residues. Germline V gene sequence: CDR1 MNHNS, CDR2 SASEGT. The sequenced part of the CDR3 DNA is TGTGCCAGCAGTGAATCGGTCTATACG. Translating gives CASSESVYT. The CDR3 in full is CASSESVYTQYF.

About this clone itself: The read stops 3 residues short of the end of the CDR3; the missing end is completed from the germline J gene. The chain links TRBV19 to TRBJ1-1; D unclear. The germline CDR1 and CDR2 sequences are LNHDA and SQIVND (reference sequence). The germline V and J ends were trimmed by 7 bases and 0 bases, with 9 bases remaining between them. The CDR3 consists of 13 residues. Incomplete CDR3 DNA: TGTGCCAGTAAGGGCAGCATGAACACTGAA. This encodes CASKGSMNTE. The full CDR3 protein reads CASKGSMNTEAFF.

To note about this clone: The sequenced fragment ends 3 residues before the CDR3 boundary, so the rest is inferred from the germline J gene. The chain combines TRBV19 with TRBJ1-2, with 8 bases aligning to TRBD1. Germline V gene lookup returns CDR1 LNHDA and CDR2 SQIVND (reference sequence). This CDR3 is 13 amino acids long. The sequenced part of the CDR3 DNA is TGTGCCAGTAGTCCAACAGGGGGTAGCAGC. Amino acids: CASSPTGGSS. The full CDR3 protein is CASSPTGGSSYTF.

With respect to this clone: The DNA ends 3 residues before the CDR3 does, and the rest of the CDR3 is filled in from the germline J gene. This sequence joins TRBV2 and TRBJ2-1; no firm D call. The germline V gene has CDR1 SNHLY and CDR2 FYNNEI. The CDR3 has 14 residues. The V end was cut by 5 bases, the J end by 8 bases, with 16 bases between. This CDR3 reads CASSLVVAVDEQFF. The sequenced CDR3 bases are TGTGCCAGCAGTTTGGTGGTGGCGGTGGATGAG.

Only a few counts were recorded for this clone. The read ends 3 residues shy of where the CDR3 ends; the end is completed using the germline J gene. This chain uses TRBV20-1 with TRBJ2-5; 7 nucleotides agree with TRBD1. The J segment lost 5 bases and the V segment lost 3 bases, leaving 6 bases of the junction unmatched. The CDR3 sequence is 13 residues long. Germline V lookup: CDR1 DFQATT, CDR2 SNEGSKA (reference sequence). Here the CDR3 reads CSASTTGLETQYF. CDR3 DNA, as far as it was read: TGCAGTGCTAGTACGACAGGGCTGGAGACC.